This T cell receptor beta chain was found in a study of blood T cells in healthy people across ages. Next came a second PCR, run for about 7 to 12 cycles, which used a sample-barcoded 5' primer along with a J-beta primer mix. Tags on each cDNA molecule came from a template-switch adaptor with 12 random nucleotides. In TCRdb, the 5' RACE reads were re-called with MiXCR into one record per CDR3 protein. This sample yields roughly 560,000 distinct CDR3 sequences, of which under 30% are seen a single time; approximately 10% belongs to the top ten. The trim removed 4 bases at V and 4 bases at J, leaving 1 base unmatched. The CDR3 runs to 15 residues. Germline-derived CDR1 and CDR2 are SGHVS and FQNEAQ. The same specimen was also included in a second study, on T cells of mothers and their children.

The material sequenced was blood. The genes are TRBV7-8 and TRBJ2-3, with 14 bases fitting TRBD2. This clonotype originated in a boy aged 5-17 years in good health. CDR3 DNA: TGTGCCAGCAGCTGGACTAGCGGGGGGCCAGATACGCAGTATTTT. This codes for CASSWTSGGPDTQYF.